The T cell receptor (beta chain) described here comes from a study of T cell responses to AZD1222 COVID-19 vaccine. Turning to the study itself: Both about-4-week and about-12-week second-dose recipients were combined. General study results and limits: Clonal diversity was possibly underestimated, and the donors were mostly white British, with more females.

Assay: immunoSEQ multiplex PCR; the TCRdb copy retains only in-frame clones and omits some. Of roughly 130,000 clones listed, more than 70% were seen once; the top ten hold around 10%. The CDR3 totals 14 residues. With V trimmed by 5 bases and J by 3 bases, 6 bases remained unmatched. The germline gives CDR1 SGHRS, CDR2 YFSETQ. About this clone itself: Its specificity is unknown.

The sequencing used peripheral blood, collected on day 0 of AZD1222 vaccination. The rearrangement uses TRBV5-1 and TRBJ1-1; TRBD1 matches at 8 bases. This sequence was found in an adult in good health. The CDR3 reads CASSQGAGDTEAFF. The CDR3 bases are TGCGCCAGCAGTCAGGGGGCCGGGGACACTGAAGCTTTCTTT.